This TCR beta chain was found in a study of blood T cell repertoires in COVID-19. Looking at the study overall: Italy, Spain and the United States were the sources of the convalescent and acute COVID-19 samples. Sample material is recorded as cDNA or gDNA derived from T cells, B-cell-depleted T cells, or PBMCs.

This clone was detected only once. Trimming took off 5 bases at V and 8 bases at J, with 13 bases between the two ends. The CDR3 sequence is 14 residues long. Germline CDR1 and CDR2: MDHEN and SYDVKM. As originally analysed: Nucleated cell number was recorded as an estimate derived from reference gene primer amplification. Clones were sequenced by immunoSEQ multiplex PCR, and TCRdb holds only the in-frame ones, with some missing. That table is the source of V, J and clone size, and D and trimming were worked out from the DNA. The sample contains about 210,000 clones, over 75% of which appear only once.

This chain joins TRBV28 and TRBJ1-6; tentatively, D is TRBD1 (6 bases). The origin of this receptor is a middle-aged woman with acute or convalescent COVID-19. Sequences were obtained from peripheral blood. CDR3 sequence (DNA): TGTGCCAGCAGTGACAGGCCGCTCCATTCACCCCTCCACTTT. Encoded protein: CASSDRPLHSPLHF.